Below, 11 T cell receptor beta chains from the same sample are listed, as sequenced in a study of blood T cell repertoires in COVID-19. TCRdb's table, derived via immunoSEQ multiplex PCR, lists solely in-frame clones and lacks some. The data contain around 30,000 clones, about 92% of them seen just once; the ten biggest clones take up approximately 0.95%. The sequencing sample was made of peripheral blood. These TCRs come from a male donor with active COVID-19.

This rearrangement joins TRBV18 to TRBJ2-7; 8 nucleotides agree with TRBD1. The CDR3 loop spans 15 amino acids. V lost 0 bases, J lost 2 bases, and 3 bases stayed unmatched. Germline CDR1 reads KGHSH; CDR2 reads LQKENI. Here the CDR3 DNA reads TGTGCCAGCTCACCACCATGGACAGGGCCCTACGAGCAGTACTTC. Translating it yields CASSPPWTGPYEQYF.

This rearrangement joins TRBV4-1 to TRBJ2-1; 12 nucleotides align to TRBD2. V shed 4 bases, J shed 0 bases, and the junction held 10 bases outside the gene matches. This CDR3 region has 19 residues. CDR1 and CDR2 from the germline V gene are MGHRA and YSYEKL. The CDR3 protein is CASSPTKGTSGYSYNEQFF. CDR3 bases: TGCGCCAGCAGCCCAACTAAGGGGACTAGCGGGTACTCCTACAATGAGCAGTTCTTC.

This chain connects TRBV4-3 to TRBJ2-3; D is unresolved. The germline gives CDR1 LGHNA, CDR2 YSLEER. Trimming took 0 bases from V and 4 from J, leaving 17 bases between them. CDR3 length: 17 residues. The CDR3 spells CASSQEIGFRYADTQYF. The CDR3 DNA follows: TGCGCCAGCAGCCAAGAAATCGGCTTCAGGTACGCAGATACGCAGTATTTT.

The gene calls are TRBV10-3 and TRBJ2-2, with D possibly TRBD2 on 5 matching bases. The CDR3 length is 14 residues. V was shortened by 5 bases and J by 1 base, with 8 bases between the two germline ends. The V gene's germline CDR1 is ENHRY and CDR2 SYGVKD. The CDR3 loop reads CAISRRENTGELFF. Here the CDR3 DNA reads TGTGCCATCAGTCGTCGGGAGAACACCGGGGAGCTGTTTTTT.

The rearrangement links TRBV5-1 to TRBJ1-1, with TRBD1 identical over 8 bases. Germline-derived CDR1 and CDR2 are SGHRS and YFSETQ. Trimming removed 5 bases from V and 4 bases from J; junction bases left unmatched: 4. The CDR3 has 13 residues. For the CDR3, the DNA is TGCGCCAGCAGTCAAACAGGGGGCACTGAAGCTTTCTTT. Amino acid sequence: CASSQTGGTEAFF.

The sample holds one count of this clone. In DNA form, the CDR3 reads TGTGCCAGCAGTTCCGTGGCAGTCCGCTCTGGAAACACCATATATTTT. Its translation: CASSSVAVRSGNTIYF. The V call is TRBV6-5, the J call TRBJ1-3; D is undetermined. The V end lost 4 bases, the J end lost 0 bases, and 13 bases lay between the germline ends. The CDR3 totals 16 residues. From germline, CDR1 is MNHEY and CDR2 SVGAGI.

This chain links TRBV6-6 with TRBJ2-3; 8 nucleotides agree with TRBD2. The germline CDR1 and CDR2 sequences are MNHNY and SVGAGI (reference sequence). The CDR3 is 19 residues long. Trimming cost V 5 bases and J 2 bases; bases outside gene matches: 18. The CDR3 sequence: CASSPYGGGGPLFTDTQYF. The CDR3, as DNA: TGTGCCAGCAGTCCCTATGGGGGCGGGGGGCCCTTATTCACAGATACGCAGTATTTT.

This chain links TRBV7-2 with TRBJ2-7; D gene uncertain. The V gene lost 4 bases and the J gene lost 3 bases, with 10 bases spanning the gap. CDR3 length: 13 residues. The V gene's germline CDR1 is SGHTA and CDR2 FQGNSA. CDR3 sequence: CASSSVHFYEQYF. CDR3 DNA sequence: TGTGCCAGCAGCTCGGTTCATTTCTACGAGCAGTACTTC.

The chain is built from TRBV6-5 and TRBJ1-4, with 7 bases lining up with TRBD1. Trimming cost V 11 bases and J 1 base; bases outside gene matches: 4. CDR3 length equals 13 residues. CDR1 MNHEY and CDR2 SVGAGI come from the germline V gene. CDR3 loop: CAAGDRTNEKLFF. The CDR3 DNA follows: TGTGCCGCCGGGGACAGAACTAATGAAAAACTGTTTTTT.

V gene TRBV19 combines with J gene TRBJ1-5; TRBD1 is a possible D gene (5 bases). The CDR3 extends over 14 amino acids. Trimming stripped 4 bases from V and 4 bases from J, with 11 bases between. Looked up from germline, CDR1 is LNHDA and CDR2 is SQIVND (reference sequence). CDR3 DNA sequence: TGTGCCAGTAGTAGGACTAACAGGAATCAGCCCCAGCATTTT. It specifies CASSRTNRNQPQHF.

The CDR3, as DNA: TGTGCCAGCAGTGACGCGGGGGGATCTAGCACAGATACGCAGTATTTT. This translates into CASSDAGGSSTDTQYF. This chain uses TRBV6-4 with TRBJ2-3; 8 nucleotides match TRBD2. The CDR3 runs to 16 residues. The V segment lost 2 bases and the J segment 0 bases; nucleotides outside the gene matches: 4. Germline loops: CDR1 MRHNA, CDR2 SNTAGT.